A few counts support the clone carrying this TCR beta chain. This specimen belongs to a study of blood T cell repertoires in COVID-19. The wider study: Whether acute or convalescent, the COVID-19 samples came from the United States, Italy and Spain. From T cells, B-cell-depleted T cells, or PBMCs came the material, which was cDNA or gDNA.

The germline V gene encodes CDR1 ENHRY and CDR2 SYGVKD. The CDR3 is 14 amino acids. Trimming took 7 bases from V and 4 from J, leaving 13 bases between them. Methods used by the authors: Amplifying reference gene primers gave estimates of nucleated cell counts. Clones were read by immunoSEQ multiplex PCR, and TCRdb kept only the in-frame ones, dropping some. That table supplies the V and J calls and clone size; D and trimming were determined from the DNA. The sample includes about 270,000 clones, about 87% of them seen just once. In terms of age and location, participants ranged from roughly 18 to 89 years and lived in approximately 24 US areas.

This rearrangement joins TRBV10-3 to TRBJ1-4; D is perhaps TRBD1 (5 bases). This sequence was found in a middle-aged woman with acute COVID-19. Sequenced: PBMCs or T cells enriched from blood (not recorded which). Written as DNA, the CDR3 is TGTGCCATCAAAGACAGCAGAAGTAATGAAAAACTGTTTTTT. It yields the protein CAIKDSRSNEKLFF.